The clone carrying this T cell receptor (beta chain) occurred a few times. This sample stems from a study of early T cells in non-severe SARS-CoV-2 infection. Study summary: RNA in bulk from unsorted whole blood was sequenced, and chains were unpaired.

Germline lookup yields CDR1 GTSNPN and CDR2 SVGIG (reference sequence). CDR3 size: 16 residues. V trimming: 0 bases; J trimming: 3 bases; junction bases outside the gene matches: 4. Unique molecular identifiers were affixed to single, distinct cDNA molecules. TCRdb redid the calling of the 5' RACE reads with MiXCR, one entry per CDR3 protein. The sample shows just under 90,000 distinct CDR3 sequences, under 15% of them seen only once. The TCR sequence derives from an adult who was a healthcare worker with PCR-confirmed SARS-CoV-2 infection or an uninfected control (not recorded which). Source material: whole blood. This chain links TRBV30 with TRBJ2-2; 10 positions match TRBD2. The CDR3 region is CAWSVRLAGYTGELFF. CDR3 sequence (DNA): TGTGCCTGGAGTGTACGACTAGCGGGTTACACCGGGGAGCTGTTTTTT.